Presented here are 13 T cell receptor beta chains from one specimen sequenced in a study of CD8 T cells in ankylosing spondylitis. TCRdb reanalysed the 5' RACE reads using MiXCR and keeps one entry per CDR3 protein. The sample includes a few hundred thousand distinct CDR3 sequences, 18% seen only once; the top ten take less than 35%. Input material: blood, either unsorted or a sorted T cell fraction (not recorded which). The source of these receptors is a male donor with ankylosing spondylitis or in good health (not recorded which).

This clonotype showed up just a few times. The J gene is TRBJ2-3, the V gene TRBV20-1; D remains ambiguous. The CDR3 runs to 10 residues. The germline V gene encodes CDR1 DFQATT and CDR2 SNEGSKA (reference sequence). Trimming took off 6 bases at V and 5 bases at J, with 6 bases between the two ends. CDR3 loop: CSAPEDTQYF. CDR3 in DNA: TGCAGTGCCCCCGAAGATACGCAGTATTTT.

The chain joins TRBV27 to TRBJ2-7, with 8 positions matching TRBD2. Trimming at V came to 1 base and at J to 5 bases, leaving 7 bases not matched to a gene. Germline CDR1 is MNHEY and CDR2 is SMNVEV (reference sequence). The CDR3 runs to 15 residues. CDR3 region: CASSLLPGLAHEQYF. The CDR3 nucleotides read TGTGCCAGCAGTTTATTGCCTGGACTAGCCCACGAGCAGTACTTC.

This chain uses TRBV4-1 with TRBJ2-3; maybe TRBD2 (5 bases). The CDR3 is 16 amino acids. Trimming pared 1 base from V and 2 bases from J, leaving 13 bases between. Germline assignment: CDR1 MGHRA and CDR2 YSYEKL. The CDR3 protein is CASSQVLGSLTDTQYF. CDR3 coding DNA: TGCGCCAGCAGCCAAGTACTAGGTTCCCTCACAGATACGCAGTATTTT.

The chain carries TRBV4-2 and TRBJ1-1; D not certain. This CDR3 comprises 13 residues. The V gene lost 0 bases and the J gene lost 8 bases, with 10 bases spanning the gap. Germline V gives CDR1 LGHNA, CDR2 YNFKEQ. CDR3 DNA sequence: TGTGCCAGCAGCCAAGAACTAATGGTAGAAGCTTTCTTT. Translation: CASSQELMVEAFF.

This clonotype was seen at least ten times. J is TRBJ1-2 and V is TRBV9, with TRBD1 as a possible D gene (5 bases). V shed 0 bases and J shed 6 bases, with 12 bases lying between them. Germline values: CDR1 SGDLS, CDR2 YYNGEE. This CDR3 region has 14 residues. The CDR3 is CASSVGQGIDGYTF. CDR3 nucleotides: TGTGCCAGCAGCGTAGGGCAGGGAATCGATGGCTACACCTTC.

The V and J genes are TRBV4-1 and TRBJ2-3; 8 nucleotides line up with TRBD2. Germline-derived CDR1 and CDR2 are MGHRA and YSYEKL. This CDR3 is built from 17 residues. Germline trimming cut 4 bases from V and 2 bases from J; bases unmatched to any gene: 11. CDR3 residues: CASSLSARLAPTDTQYF. CDR3 sequence (DNA): TGCGCCAGCAGCCTGAGTGCCCGACTAGCGCCCACAGATACGCAGTATTTT.

The chain is built from TRBV19 and TRBJ2-7; either TRBD1 or TRBD2 may fit D (5 bases each). The V end lost 10 bases, the J end lost 2 bases, and 12 bases lay between the germline ends. Germline V CDR1 and CDR2: LNHDA, SQIVND (reference sequence). CDR3 length: 12 residues. This chain's CDR3 is CATSQGPYEQYF. The CDR3 DNA follows: TGTGCCACGAGCCAGGGACCCTACGAGCAGTACTTC.

This chain connects TRBV7-9 to TRBJ1-5; unclear D gene. The CDR3 length is 13 residues. CDR1 and CDR2 (germline): SEHNR, FQNEAQ (reference sequence). V gave up 5 bases and J gave up 6 bases, with 11 bases separating them. The chain's CDR3 is CASSPGVVQPQHF. The CDR3 bases are TGTGCCAGCAGCCCTGGGGTTGTTCAGCCCCAGCATTTT.

This clonotype was found many times. The V and J genes are TRBV29-1 and TRBJ2-2; 7 bases are a match to TRBD2. The ends lost 4 bases at V and 11 bases at J; junction bases unmatched: 7. The CDR3 totals 12 residues. The germline V gene has CDR1 SQVTM and CDR2 ANQGSEA. DNA for the CDR3: TGCAGCGTTGCGGGGAGGGCCTTTGAGCTGTTTTTT. It codes for CSVAGRAFELFF.

The J gene is TRBJ2-3, the V gene TRBV7-2; 9 positions match TRBD2. J lost 6 bases, V lost 6 bases, and 4 bases had no gene match. This CDR3 region has 13 residues. Germline lookup yields CDR1 SGHTA and CDR2 FQGNSA. This CDR3 reads CASRTSGLDTQYF. CDR3 coding DNA: TGTGCCAGCAGGACTAGCGGCCTTGATACGCAGTATTTT.

This clonotype was counted at least ten times. This sequence joins TRBV20-1 and TRBJ2-7, with 9 bases lining up with TRBD1. Germline lookup yields CDR1 DFQATT and CDR2 SNEGSKA (reference sequence). This CDR3 is built from 14 residues. V lost 2 bases, J lost 2 bases, and 4 bases stayed unmatched. CDR3 protein: CSARPRDRAYEQYF. CDR3 bases: TGCAGTGCTAGACCACGGGACAGGGCCTACGAGCAGTACTTC.

The gene calls are TRBV4-3 and TRBJ2-7; 9 positions match TRBD1. Germline values: CDR1 LGHNA, CDR2 YSLEER. The CDR3 length is 14 residues. V lost 4 bases and J lost 6; bases outside the gene matches: 7. CDR3 in DNA: TGCGCCAGCAGCCCCGGGACAGGGCTCGGCGAGCAGTACTTC. Translation gives CASSPGTGLGEQYF.

The sample holds a few counts of this clonotype. V is TRBV10-3 and J is TRBJ2-3; TRBD1 might be the D (6 bases). Germline-derived CDR1 and CDR2 are ENHRY and SYGVKD. V lost 3 bases to trimming and J lost 4 bases, with 14 bases between them. This CDR3 has 15 amino acids. The CDR3 sequence is CAISDVIGQSDTQYF. In nucleotides, the CDR3 is TGTGCCATCAGTGATGTCATCGGACAGTCAGATACGCAGTATTTT.